This TCR beta chain comes out of a study of T cells in Graves' hyperthyroidism and ophthalmopathy. About this clonotype itself: Its antigen is not known.

Study results and limitations: In blood, most of the thyroid clonotypes expanded above 0.001 were also present.

RNA transcripts were the template for amplifying TCR beta CDR3 regions. The TCR CDR3 first-round RT-PCR relied on the HTBI primer set. TCRdb called the multiplex PCR reads again in MiXCR, with one record for every CDR3 protein. The sample records 250,000 or so distinct CDR3 sequences, 16% being singletons. Losses at the gene ends were 4 bases for V and 2 bases for J; bases not matched to a gene: 6. Germline V gene data show CDR1 as MGHRA and CDR2 as YSYEKL. CDR3 size: 15 residues. This chain joins TRBV4-1 and TRBJ2-7; 9 nucleotides align to TRBD1. Sequences were obtained from blood. This receptor was obtained from a woman aged 18-29 years with Graves' ophthalmopathy. The CDR3 bases are TGCGCCAGCAGCCTTTCGGGACAGGGCGCCTACGAGCAGTACTTC. As protein: CASSLSGQGAYEQYF.